The 24 T cell receptor beta chains listed next were all sequenced from one sample in a study of cytomegalovirus exposure and HLA in healthy donors (dated by TCRdb to 2016 to 2017). Library method: the immunoSEQ multiplex PCR assay. For the multiplex PCR, a mixture combining 60 forward primers for TCR Vbeta segments and 13 reverse primers for TCR Jbeta segments was used. This is the immuneACCESS table as TCRdb keeps it, with only in-frame sequences that have V and J called. A part of the clones is gone; compared with another copy, unresolved V genes explain less than half, and the rest is unexplained. The sample table gives around 200,000 clones. The top ten clonotypes cover approximately 0.98% of the sample. Source material: PBMCs. These receptors all come from a woman aged 25 to 45 in good health and CMV-seropositive.

The genes are TRBV11-2 and TRBJ1-6; D gene ambiguous. This CDR3 is built from 13 residues. Trimming left V 4 bases short and J 10 bases short, with 11 bases between. Germline lookup yields CDR1 SGHAT and CDR2 FQNNGV. The CDR3 DNA is TGTGCCAGCAGCTCAAGTGGCTCCTCACCCCTCCACTTT. Translating gives CASSSSGSSPLHF.

CDR3 coding DNA: TGTGCCAGCAGTGAGCTGACAGCCAACTATGGCTACACCTTC. Translation gives CASSELTANYGYTF. The V gene is TRBV2, the J gene TRBJ1-2, with D possibly matching TRBD1 (5 bases). V was clipped by 3 bases and J by 2 bases, with 10 bases between them. This CDR3 comprises 14 residues. Germline V gene lookup returns CDR1 SNHLY and CDR2 FYNNEI.

The rearrangement uses TRBV5-1 and TRBJ1-4, with TRBD1 matching 7 bases. Trimming cost V 0 bases and J 7 bases; bases outside gene matches: 15. Germline V gives CDR1 SGHRS, CDR2 YFSETQ. CDR3 length: 18 amino acids. The CDR3 nucleotides read TGCGCCAGCAGCTTGGAACCCGAAAGGGGGCAGGGCGGTGAAAAACTGTTTTTT. Protein product: CASSLEPERGQGGEKLFF.

The chain links TRBV9 to TRBJ1-1, with D possibly matching TRBD1 (5 bases). Trimming took 4 bases from V and 0 from J, leaving 19 bases between them. The CDR3 totals 17 residues. Per the germline V gene, CDR1 is SGDLS and CDR2 is YYNGEE. In nucleotides, the CDR3 is TGTGCCAGCAGCTCCCCGGTAGGGGTCCCCATGAACACTGAAGCTTTCTTT. Amino acids: CASSSPVGVPMNTEAFF.

The V gene is TRBV5-4, the J gene TRBJ2-3, with 16 bases aligning to TRBD2. V lost 4 bases to trimming and J lost 4 bases; unmatched junction nucleotides: 12. The CDR3 has 19 residues. Germline V lookup: CDR1 SGHNT, CDR2 YYREEE (reference sequence). CDR3 in DNA: TGTGCCAGCAGCCCTCCTCCGGGACTAGCGGGAGGGAGGGCAGATACGCAGTATTTT. It translates to CASSPPPGLAGGRADTQYF.

V usage is TRBV18 and J usage is TRBJ2-7, with D possibly being TRBD2 (5 bases). This CDR3 is 13 amino acids long. Looked up from germline, CDR1 is KGHSH and CDR2 is LQKENI. The V end lost 3 bases, the J end lost 2 bases, and 8 bases lay between the germline ends. CDR3 DNA: TGTGCCAGCTCACCCACTAGACCCTACGAGCAGTACTTC. Its protein is CASSPTRPYEQYF.

The chain combines TRBV14 with TRBJ1-4, with a tentative D call TRBD1 (5 bases). This CDR3 is 14 amino acids long. The V end was cut by 11 bases, the J end by 4 bases, with 17 bases between. Per germline, CDR1 SGHDN and CDR2 FVKESK. The CDR3 nucleotides are TGTGCCCGACACCGTGGGGGAGGTAATGAAAAACTGTTTTTT. Translation: CARHRGGGNEKLFF.

Details on this clone: Other DNA sequences within the sample encode an identical CDR3. The chain carries TRBV6-5 and TRBJ1-1; tentative D call: TRBD1 (6 bases). This CDR3 has 14 residues. From germline, CDR1 is MNHEY and CDR2 SVGAGI. The V end was cut by 0 bases, the J end by 5 bases, with 10 bases between. The CDR3 nucleotides are TGTGCCAGCAGTTACTCGAGGGGGGGGACTGAAGCTTTCTTT. Translating gives CASSYSRGGTEAFF.

The V call is TRBV2, the J call TRBJ1-1; 7 bases line up with TRBD1. Germline V CDR1 and CDR2: SNHLY, FYNNEI. The CDR3 totals 15 residues. With 8 bases clipped from V and 1 base from J, the junction kept 10 bases outside the gene matches. The CDR3: CASQGQTISNTEAFF. CDR3 coding DNA: TGTGCCAGCCAGGGACAGACAATTTCGAACACTGAAGCTTTCTTT.

The rearrangement uses TRBV7-8 and TRBJ2-1; 7 positions match TRBD1. Germline CDR1 reads SGHVS; CDR2 reads FQNEAQ. J was trimmed by 8 bases and V by 4 bases; bases with no gene match: 11. There are 15 residues in the CDR3. CDR3 loop: CASSSMRQGEDEQFF. CDR3 coding DNA: TGTGCCAGCAGCTCCATGAGACAGGGCGAGGATGAGCAGTTCTTC.

The chain recombines TRBV6-1 with TRBJ2-1, with a weak D call TRBD1 (6 bases). V lost 4 bases, J lost 1 base, and 8 bases lay in between. The CDR3 length is 14 residues. Germline values: CDR1 MNHNS, CDR2 SASEGT. The CDR3 here is CASSAQGSYNEQFF. In nucleotides, the CDR3 is TGTGCCAGCAGTGCACAGGGATCCTACAATGAGCAGTTCTTC.

CDR3 amino acids: CASSYLREEAFF. The CDR3, as DNA: TGTGCCAGCAGTTACTTGAGGGAGGAAGCTTTCTTT. The chain has TRBV6-5 and TRBJ1-1; D ambiguous. With 1 base removed from V and 8 bases from J, the gap between germline ends came to 8 bases. This CDR3 contains 12 residues. Germline lookup yields CDR1 MNHEY and CDR2 SVGAGI.

The chain carries TRBV19 and TRBJ2-2, with 9 bases matching TRBD1. The CDR3 length is 15 residues. Germline trimming cut 6 bases from V and 3 bases from J; bases unmatched to any gene: 5. Looked up from germline, CDR1 is LNHDA and CDR2 is SQIVND (reference sequence). The CDR3 region is CASSRRTGDTGELFF. DNA for the CDR3: TGTGCCAGTAGCCGACGGACAGGGGACACCGGGGAGCTGTTTTTT.

The chain links TRBV6-1 to TRBJ2-3; the match to TRBD2 covers 11 bases. CDR3 length equals 14 residues. With 10 bases clipped from V and 2 bases from J, the junction kept 5 bases outside the gene matches. CDR1 MNHNS and CDR2 SASEGT come from the germline V gene. CDR3 DNA sequence: TGTGCCATCCGACTAGCGGGGAACACAGATACGCAGTATTTT. It encodes CAIRLAGNTDTQYF.

J is TRBJ2-7 and V is TRBV5-8; 15 positions match TRBD2. CDR3 length equals 16 residues. Germline values: CDR1 SGHTS, CDR2 YDEGEE. Trimming took 7 bases from V and 0 from J; bases not matched to a gene: 5. The CDR3: CASGRTSGRASYEQYF. The DNA for the CDR3 is TGTGCCAGCGGCCGGACTAGCGGGAGGGCCTCCTACGAGCAGTACTTC.

V is TRBV5-1 and J is TRBJ2-7; D perhaps matches TRBD2 (6 bases). V was pared by 1 base and J by 4 bases, with 12 bases between. This CDR3 has 14 amino acids. Germline loops: CDR1 SGHRS, CDR2 YFSETQ. The CDR3 DNA reads as TGCGCCAGCAGCTTGTTGGGGGAGGAGTACGAGCAGTACTTC. Protein product: CASSLLGEEYEQYF.

The chain has TRBV28 and TRBJ2-5; TRBD1 agrees at 11 bases. Per the germline V gene, CDR1 is MDHEN and CDR2 is SYDVKM. V dropped 6 bases and J dropped 6; count of bases not matched to a gene: 6. The CDR3 runs 14 residues. CDR3 sequence reads: CASSSGDRGKTQYF. DNA for the CDR3: TGTGCCAGCAGCTCAGGGGACAGGGGGAAGACCCAGTACTTC.

The chain links TRBV5-4 to TRBJ2-7; 7 bases line up with TRBD2. This CDR3 is built from 14 residues. Germline V gene data show CDR1 as SGHNT and CDR2 as YYREEE (reference sequence). J was trimmed by 4 bases and V by 3 bases; bases with no gene match: 7. The CDR3 nucleotides are TGTGCCAGCAGCTATGGCGGGAGTAGATACGAGCAGTACTTC. Protein product: CASSYGGSRYEQYF.

This chain links TRBV25-1 with TRBJ1-1, with TRBD1 identical over 8 bases. Per germline, CDR1 MGHDK and CDR2 SYGVNS. V trimming: 3 bases; J trimming: 11 bases; junction bases outside the gene matches: 5. CDR3 length: 12 residues. Written as DNA, the CDR3 is TGTGCCAGCAGTGATTTGGGACAGGCCGCTTTCTTT. Protein sequence: CASSDLGQAAFF.

The genes are TRBV15 and TRBJ1-3; 8 nucleotides line up with TRBD1. In germline, CDR1 is LNHNV, CDR2 YYDKDF (reference sequence). CDR3 size: 13 residues. V dropped 0 bases and J dropped 8; count of bases not matched to a gene: 0. CDR3 sequence (DNA): TGTGCCACCAGCAGAGAGACAGGGGACACCATATATTTT. It is translated as CATSRETGDTIYF. The variable domain in full, completed from reference TRBV15 and TRBJ1-3, reads DAMVIQNPRYQVTQFGKPVTLSCSQTLNHNVMYWYQQKSSQAPKLLFHYYDKDFNNEADTPDNFQSRRPNTSFCFLDIRSPGLGDTAMYLCATSRETGDTIYFGEGSWLTVV.

This rearrangement joins TRBV5-1 to TRBJ2-7; 9 bases map to TRBD1. V shed 4 bases and J 1 base; nucleotides not matched to a gene: 6. Germline CDR1 is SGHRS and CDR2 is YFSETQ. The CDR3 length is 15 residues. The DNA of the CDR3 is TGCGCCAGCAGCCAGGGGACAGGGAATTCCTACGAGCAGTACTTC. Translated, it gives CASSQGTGNSYEQYF. Full variable domain (remainder filled in from reference TRBV5-1 and TRBJ2-7): KAGVTQTPRYLIKTRGQQVTLSCSPISGHRSVSWYQQTPGQGLQFLFEYFSETQRNKGNFPGRFSGRQFSNSRSEMNVSTLELGDSALYLCASSQGTGNSYEQYFGPGTRLTVT.

Comment on this clone: An end of the junction differs from the germline gene, which may be a read error. The V and J genes are TRBV10-3 and TRBJ2-1; D might be TRBD2 (5 bases). Germline assignment: CDR1 ENHRY and CDR2 SYGVKD. CDR3 length equals 12 residues. The CDR3 spells CAITNGNSAEVF. The CDR3 DNA follows: TGTGCCATCACTAACGGGAATTCGGCTGAGGTCTTC.

The V call is TRBV18, the J call TRBJ2-7; 7 bases match TRBD1. V lost 1 base, J lost 3 bases, and 6 bases stayed unmatched. Germline lookup yields CDR1 KGHSH and CDR2 LQKENI. This CDR3 spans 15 amino acids. The CDR3 here is CASSPHDGQVYEQYF. DNA for the CDR3: TGTGCCAGCTCACCACATGATGGACAGGTCTACGAGCAGTACTTC. Based on the CDR3 plus reference TRBV18 and TRBJ2-7, the full variable domain is NAGVMQNPRHLVRRRGQEARLRCSPMKGHSHVYWYRQLPEEGLKFMVYLQKENIIDESGMPKERFSAEFPKEGPSILRIQQVVRGDSAAYFCASSPHDGQVYEQYFGPGTRLTVT.

The chain employs TRBV20-1 and TRBJ2-1; unclear D gene. This CDR3 spans 11 amino acids. CDR1 is DFQATT and CDR2 is SNEGSKA in the germline V gene (reference sequence). The CDR3 DNA reads as TGCAGGATTTCCAATCGGAATGAGCAGTTCTTC. Residues: CRISNRNEQFF.